The entry that follows covers one T cell receptor beta chain sequence. Antigen unknown. Blood CD8+ and CD4+ T cells underwent high-throughput TCR beta sequencing. Negative isolation was used for CD8+ and CD4+ T cells, and FACS enrichment was applied to TEMRA cells. This entry comes from a study of CD8 T cells in Susac syndrome. RNA amounts of about 0.5 to 1 ug underwent reverse transcription with random hexamers. An immunoSEQ multiplex PCR amplified TCR beta CDR3 over 54 Vbeta and 13 Jbeta. TCRdb fed the immunoSEQ multiplex PCR reads into MiXCR, producing one record per CDR3 protein. The sample carries 150,000 to 200,000 distinct CDR3 sequences, approximately 93% recorded once. Germline V gives CDR1 SQVTM, CDR2 ANQGSEA. The CDR3 is 14 residues long. Trimming cost V 3 bases and J 5 bases, with 13 bases left between them. The study's findings and limits: Regarding the TCR sequencing and HLA analysis, the study admitted that a relatively small number of individuals were involved.

The chain employs TRBV29-1 and TRBJ2-2; a possible D gene is TRBD2 (5 bases). Sequencing was carried out using CD4+ T cells from PBMCs. The TCR was taken from a human donor with multiple sclerosis. The CDR3 DNA follows: TGCAGCGTTGACCGTTACCCGGGGACCGGGGAGCTGTTTTTT. This translates into CSVDRYPGTGELFF.